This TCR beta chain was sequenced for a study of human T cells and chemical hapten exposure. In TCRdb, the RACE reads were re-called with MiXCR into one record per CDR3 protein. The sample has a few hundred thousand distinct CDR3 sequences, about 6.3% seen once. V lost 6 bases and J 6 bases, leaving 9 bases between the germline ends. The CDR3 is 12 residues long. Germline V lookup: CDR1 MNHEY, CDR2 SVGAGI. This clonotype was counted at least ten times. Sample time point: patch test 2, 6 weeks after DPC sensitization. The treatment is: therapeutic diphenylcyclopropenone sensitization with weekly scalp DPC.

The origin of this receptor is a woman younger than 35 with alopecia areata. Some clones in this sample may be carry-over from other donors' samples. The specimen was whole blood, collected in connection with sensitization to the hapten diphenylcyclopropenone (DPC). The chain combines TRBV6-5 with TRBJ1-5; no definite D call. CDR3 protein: CASSLPGQPQHF. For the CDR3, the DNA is TGTGCCAGCAGCTTGCCCGGTCAGCCCCAGCATTTT.